This is a list of T cell receptor beta chains from one sample in a study of blood T cell repertoires in COVID-19. Here immunoSEQ multiplex PCR was the method, and the copy in TCRdb shows in-frame clones only, minus some. The sample lists approximately 230,000 clones; approximately 80% were seen once. Sequences were obtained from peripheral blood. These receptors originate from a man older than 75 with acute or convalescent COVID-19. CDR3s include the opening cysteine and the closing phenylalanine or tryptophan. D genes are given only for firm matches. A row's size may be missing; if present it is once, few, many or a size class.

clone size | D gene | J gene | V gene | CDR3 protein | CDR3 DNA
NA | NA | TRBJ1-2 | TRBV24-1 | CATSRGNGYTF | TGTGCCACCTCCCGGGGGAATGGCTACACCTTC
NA | TRBD1 | TRBJ1-1 | TRBV7-9 | CASSRQQGASEAFF | TGTGCCAGCAGCCGCCAACAGGGGGCCTCTGAAGCTTTCTTT
NA | NA | TRBJ1-1 | TRBV6-6 | CASSRQNTEAFF | TGTGCCAGCAGCCGACAGAACACTGAAGCTTTCTTT
few | NA | TRBJ1-1 | TRBV6-5 | CASRTGFALEAFF | TGTGCCAGCAGGACGGGGTTTGCTCTAGAAGCTTTCTTT
many | TRBD1 | TRBJ1-6 | TRBV19 | CASSIDRVGNSPLHF | TGTGCCAGTAGTATCGACAGGGTCGGGAATTCACCCCTCCACTTT
once | TRBD2 | TRBJ2-5 | TRBV28 | CASSSLAGAQETQYF | TGTGCCAGCAGTTCCTTAGCGGGGGCCCAAGAGACCCAGTACTTC
NA | TRBD2 | TRBJ2-3 | TRBV7-2 | CASLSGISTDTQYF | TGTGCCAGCCTTAGCGGGATTAGCACAGATACGCAGTATTTT
NA | NA | TRBJ2-1 | TRBV5-1 | CASRRTASYNEQFF | TGCGCCAGCCGAAGGACAGCGTCCTACAATGAGCAGTTCTTC
NA | NA | TRBJ1-1 | TRBV10-1 | CASSESKAGGTEAFF | TGCGCCAGCAGTGAGTCGAAGGCAGGAGGGACTGAAGCTTTCTTT
NA | NA | TRBJ2-3 | TRBV3-1/TRBV3-2 | CASSLLSGDTQYF | TGTGCCAGCAGCCTACTATCGGGGGATACGCAGTATTTT
NA | TRBD2 | TRBJ2-1 | TRBV19 | CASRVGGSLYNEQFF | TGTGCCAGTAGGGTCGGCGGGAGTCTCTACAATGAGCAGTTCTTC
NA | NA | TRBJ1-4 | TRBV18 | CASSPRRDEGSLFF | TGTGCCAGCTCACCACGGCGTGATGAGGGTTCACTGTTTTTT
NA | NA | TRBJ2-2 | TRBV11-3 | CASSWDIRRANTGELFF | TGTGCCAGCAGCTGGGATATAAGGCGGGCTAACACCGGGGAGCTGTTTTTT
NA | NA | TRBJ1-5 | TRBV15 | CATSRARGKLQPQHF | TGTGCCACCAGCAGAGCCAGGGGAAAGTTGCAGCCCCAGCATTTT
NA | NA | TRBJ1-3 | TRBV30 | CAWNRFRGSGNTIYF | TGTGCCTGGAATCGGTTTAGGGGTTCCGGAAACACCATATATTTT
NA | TRBD2 | TRBJ2-1 | TRBV24-1 | CATSEPVGGRANEQFF | TGTGCCACCAGTGAGCCGGTCGGTGGGAGGGCCAATGAGCAGTTCTTC
once | NA | TRBJ1-1 | TRBV5-1 | CASSLAWGGGEAFF | TGCGCCAGCAGCTTGGCGTGGGGGGGAGGTGAAGCTTTCTTT
NA | NA | TRBJ1-1 | TRBV6-6 | CASSYKRKGNTEAFF | TGTGCCAGCAGTTACAAGCGGAAAGGGAACACTGAAGCTTTCTTT
few | NA | TRBJ1-4 | TRBV5-1 | CASRRDGGNEKLFF | TGCGCCAGCAGGCGGGACGGAGGGAATGAAAAACTGTTTTTT
NA | TRBD2 | TRBJ2-7 | TRBV6-2/TRBV6-3 | CASSPSGREGNEQYF | TGTGCCAGCAGCCCGTCGGGGCGGGAGGGCAACGAGCAGTACTTC
few | NA | TRBJ1-2 | TRBV10-2 | CASSGLKTGPYGYTF | TGCGCCAGCAGTGGGCTCAAGACAGGCCCCTATGGCTACACCTTC
once | NA | TRBJ2-7 | TRBV19 | CASSIYIYPPGAAPHNSYEQYF | TGTGCCAGTAGTATATATATATATCCTCCAGGGGCCGCTCCGCATAACTCCTACGAGCAGTACTTC
NA | NA | TRBJ1-6 | TRBV21-1 | CASSNEWADRGEESPLHF | TGTGCCAGCAGCAATGAATGGGCTGACAGGGGGGAAGAATCACCCCTCCACTTT
NA | NA | TRBJ2-1 | TRBV24-1 | CATSDFSNQRSYNEQFF | TGTGCCACCAGTGATTTCAGTAACCAGCGGTCCTACAATGAGCAGTTCTTC
NA | NA | TRBJ2-1 | TRBV18 | CASSPWAGGEQFF | TGTGCCAGCTCACCGTGGGCGGGCGGGGAGCAGTTCTTC
NA | NA | TRBJ2-3 | TRBV11-1 | CASSLLAITDTQYF | TGTGCCAGCAGCTTACTAGCGATCACAGATACGCAGTATTTT
NA | TRBD1 | TRBJ1-6 | TRBV11-2 | CASRRPGQSIWNSPLHF | TGTGCCAGCAGGCGACCGGGACAGAGTATTTGGAATTCACCCCTCCACTTT
NA | TRBD1 | TRBJ2-2 | TRBV7-8 | CASSAWDSATTGELFF | TGTGCCAGCAGCGCCTGGGACAGCGCGACCACCGGGGAGCTGTTTTTT
once | NA | TRBJ2-3 | TRBV24-1 | CATSDSPRATDTQYF | TGTGCCACCAGTGACTCTCCCAGGGCCACAGATACGCAGTATTTT
NA | TRBD1 | TRBJ2-1 | TRBV24-1 | CATSDPDRGRPQFF | TGTGCCACCAGTGATCCCGACAGGGGCCGGCCCCAGTTCTTC
NA | NA | TRBJ1-6 | TRBV7-3 | CASSNRADSPLHF | TGTGCCAGCAGCAACAGGGCAGACTCACCCCTCCACTTT
few | NA | TRBJ1-2 | TRBV14 | CASSQDQGGFYGYTF | TGTGCCAGCAGCCAAGATCAAGGAGGATTCTATGGCTACACCTTC
NA | NA | TRBJ2-1 | TRBV7-2 | CASSLAASKQYEQFF | TGTGCCAGCAGCTTAGCGGCTTCAAAACAATATGAGCAGTTCTTC
NA | TRBD2 | TRBJ2-3 | TRBV19 | CASSIALAGADTQYF | TGTGCCAGTAGTATAGCACTAGCGGGCGCAGATACGCAGTATTTT
NA | NA | TRBJ1-2 | TRBV6-5 | CASSSTGYGYTF | TGTGCCAGCAGCTCGACAGGCTATGGCTACACCTTC
NA | NA | TRBJ1-4 | TRBV13 | CASSLGRQATNEKLFF | TGTGCCAGCAGCTTAGGCCGACAGGCAACTAATGAAAAACTGTTTTTT
NA | NA | TRBJ2-1 | TRBV5-1 | CASSLARDSYNEQFF | TGCGCCAGCAGCTTGGCCCGCGACTCCTACAATGAGCAGTTCTTC
NA | TRBD1 | TRBJ1-2 | TRBV5-1 | CASSLSGQGSYGYTF | TGCGCCAGCAGCTTGAGCGGACAGGGAAGCTATGGCTACACCTTC
NA | NA | TRBJ1-2 | TRBV20-1 | CSANWGDGYTF | TGCAGTGCCAATTGGGGGGACGGCTACACCTTC
few | TRBD1 | TRBJ1-2 | TRBV6-5 | CASSTQGNYGYTF | TGTGCCAGCAGTACACAGGGGAACTATGGCTACACCTTC
NA | TRBD1 | TRBJ1-6 | TRBV7-2 | CASSFRDRNNSPLHF | TGTGCCAGCAGCTTCCGGGACAGGAATAATTCACCCCTCCACTTT
once | NA | TRBJ2-1 | TRBV27 | CASSISDEQFF | TGTGCCAGCAGTATCAGCGATGAGCAGTTCTTC
NA | NA | TRBJ2-7 | TRBV19 | CASSLRRGSQREQYF | TGTGCCAGTAGCCTACGCAGGGGAAGTCAGCGGGAGCAGTACTTC
NA | NA | TRBJ2-1 | TRBV5-6 | CASSLTGWAYNEQFF | TGTGCCAGCAGCTTGACGGGGTGGGCCTACAATGAGCAGTTCTTC
NA | NA | TRBJ1-2 | TRBV9 | CASSALDYGYTF | TGTGCCAGCAGCGCTTTAGACTATGGCTACACCTTC
NA | NA | TRBJ2-3 | TRBV7-3 | CASSPRGDTQYF | TGTGCCAGCAGCCCTCGGGGGGATACGCAGTATTTT
NA | NA | TRBJ2-2 | TRBV2 | CASSPRTTGELFF | TGTGCCAGCAGTCCTAGGACTACCGGGGAGCTGTTTTTT
NA | TRBD2 | TRBJ2-7 | TRBV6-2/TRBV6-3 | CASSSGTSGTSSYEQYF | TGTGCCAGCAGTTCCGGGACTAGCGGGACCAGCTCCTACGAGCAGTACTTC
NA | NA | TRBJ2-1 | TRBV4-2 | CASSRPGSDNEQFF | TGTGCCAGCAGCCGCCCGGGATCCGACAATGAGCAGTTCTTC
NA | NA | TRBJ1-1 | TRBV5-1 | CASSLVGYTEAFF | TGCGCCAGCAGCTTGGTCGGTTACACTGAAGCTTTCTTT
NA | NA | TRBJ2-1 | TRBV14 | CASSGGRLAYNEQFF | TGTGCCAGCAGCGGGGGGAGACTGGCCTACAATGAGCAGTTCTTC
NA | NA | TRBJ2-7 | TRBV2 | CASSLGEVVEQYF | TGTGCCAGCAGTCTAGGAGAAGTTGTCGAGCAGTACTTC
NA | NA | TRBJ1-1 | TRBV10-3 | CAISESDRPNTEAFF | TGTGCCATCAGTGAGAGCGACAGACCCAACACTGAAGCTTTCTTT
NA | NA | TRBJ1-1 | TRBV30 | CAWSPGKNTEAFF | TGTGCCTGGAGTCCAGGGAAGAACACTGAAGCTTTCTTT
NA | TRBD1 | TRBJ1-2 | TRBV28 | CASRSAGTGANYGYTF | TGTGCCAGCAGATCCGCCGGGACAGGAGCTAACTATGGCTACACCTTC
NA | NA | TRBJ2-5 | TRBV6-5 | CASSLGETQYF | TGTGCCAGCAGCCTAGGAGAGACCCAGTACTTC
NA | TRBD2 | TRBJ2-3 | TRBV6-6 | CASSYGAGDTDTQYF | TGTGCCAGCAGTTACGGAGCGGGGGACACAGATACGCAGTATTTT